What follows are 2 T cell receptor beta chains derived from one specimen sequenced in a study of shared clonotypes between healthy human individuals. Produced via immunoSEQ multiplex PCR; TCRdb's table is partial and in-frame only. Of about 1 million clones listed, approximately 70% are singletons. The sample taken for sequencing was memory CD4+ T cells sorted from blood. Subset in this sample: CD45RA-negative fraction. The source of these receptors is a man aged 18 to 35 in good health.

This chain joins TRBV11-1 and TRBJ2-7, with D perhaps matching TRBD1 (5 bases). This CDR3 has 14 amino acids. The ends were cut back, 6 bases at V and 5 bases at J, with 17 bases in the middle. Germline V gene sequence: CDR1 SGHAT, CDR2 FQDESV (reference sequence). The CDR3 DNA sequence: TGTGCCAGCAGTCCCCAGGGAAGTGGTGACGAGCAGTACTTC. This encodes CASSPQGSGDEQYF. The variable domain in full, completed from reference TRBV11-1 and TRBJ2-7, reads EAEVAQSPRYKITEKSQAVAFWCDPISGHATLYWYRQILGQGPELLVQFQDESVVDDSQLPKDRFSAERLKGVDSTLKIQPAELGDSAMYLCASSPQGSGDEQYFGPGTRLTVT.

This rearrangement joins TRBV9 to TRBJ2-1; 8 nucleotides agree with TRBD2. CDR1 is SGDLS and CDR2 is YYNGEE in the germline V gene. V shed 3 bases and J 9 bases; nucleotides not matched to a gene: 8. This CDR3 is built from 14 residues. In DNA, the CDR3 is TGTGCCAGCAGCGCCGGGGGGGTAACAAGTGAGCAGTTCTTC. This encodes CASSAGGVTSEQFF. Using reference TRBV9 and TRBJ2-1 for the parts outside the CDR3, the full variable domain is DSGVTQTPKHLITATGQRVTLRCSPRSGDLSVYWYQQSLDQGLQFLIQYYNGEERAKGNILERFSAQQFPDLHSELNLSSLELGDSALYFCASSAGGVTSEQFFGPGTRLTVL.